The 28 T cell receptor beta chains reported below all come from one sample, sequenced in a study of shared clonotypes between healthy human individuals. The repertoire was sequenced with immunoSEQ multiplex PCR; TCRdb's copy has only in-frame clones and lacks some. There are roughly 1,100,000 clones in the sample; under 80% occur only once, and roughly 1.5% lies in the top ten. Sequencing was done on a sample of memory CD4+ T cells sorted from blood. Subset here: CD45RA-negative fraction. All receptors derive from a young man in good health.

The chain combines TRBV6-6 with TRBJ2-1; D unresolved. Deletions cut 6 bases from V and 5 bases from J, with 8 bases between. This CDR3 contains 12 residues. The germline V gene encodes CDR1 MNHNY and CDR2 SVGAGI (reference sequence). For the CDR3, the DNA is TGTGCCAGCAGAAAATCAGACAATGAGCAGTTCTTC. Protein product: CASRKSDNEQFF.

This clone was counted a single time. This rearrangement joins TRBV5-1 to TRBJ2-7; 14 positions match TRBD2. The V gene end was trimmed by 7 bases and the J gene end by 6 bases; junction bases not matched to a gene: 6. The germline gives CDR1 SGHRS, CDR2 YFSETQ. The CDR3 totals 14 residues. The CDR3: CASAGTSGRGEQYF. The CDR3 nucleotides are TGCGCCAGCGCCGGGACTAGCGGGAGAGGCGAGCAGTACTTC. Combining the CDR3 with reference TRBV5-1 and TRBJ2-7 gives the whole variable domain KAGVTQTPRYLIKTRGQQVTLSCSPISGHRSVSWYQQTPGQGLQFLFEYFSETQRNKGNFPGRFSGRQFSNSRSEMNVSTLELGDSALYLCASAGTSGRGEQYFGPGTRLTVT.

V gene TRBV28 combines with J gene TRBJ1-1, with D possibly TRBD1 on 5 matching bases. CDR1 MDHEN and CDR2 SYDVKM come from the germline V gene. With 5 bases removed from V and 1 base from J, the gap between germline ends came to 14 bases. This CDR3 comprises 15 residues. The CDR3 DNA reads as TGTGCCAGCAGTCGGGGTGGGGCGGGGAACACTGAAGCTTTCTTT. This gives the protein CASSRGGAGNTEAFF.

The CDR3 region is CSAPVTGGYTF. The CDR3, as DNA: TGCAGTGCTCCGGTCACAGGCGGCTACACCTTC. The chain uses TRBV20-1 and TRBJ1-2; D is perhaps TRBD1 (5 bases). This CDR3 is 11 amino acids long. V was clipped by 5 bases and J by 8 bases, with 12 bases between them. Germline assignment: CDR1 DFQATT and CDR2 SNEGSKA (reference sequence).

The V and J genes are TRBV25-1 and TRBJ2-3; 11 bases agree with TRBD2. This CDR3 is built from 18 residues. V lost 3 bases, J lost 1 base, and 9 bases stayed unmatched. Germline loops: CDR1 MGHDK, CDR2 SYGVNS. The CDR3 region has the DNA TGTGCCAGCAGTGATCTAGCGGGAGGAGGGTATGGCACAGATACGCAGTATTTT. Amino acid sequence: CASSDLAGGGYGTDTQYF. The full variable domain, completed using reference TRBV25-1 and TRBJ2-3, is EADIYQTPRYLVIGTGKKITLECSQTMGHDKMYWYQQDPGMELHLIHYSYGVNSTEKGDLSSESTVSRIRTEHFPLTLESARPSHTSQYLCASSDLAGGGYGTDTQYFGPGTRLTVL.

The chain has TRBV4-1 and TRBJ1-4; tentatively, D is TRBD1 (5 bases). V gave up 2 bases and J gave up 0 bases, with 16 bases separating them. CDR3 size: 18 residues. Germline values: CDR1 MGHRA, CDR2 YSYEKL. Here the CDR3 DNA reads TGCGCCAGCAGCCAACGGAAGATGACAGCAGCAACTAATGAAAAACTGTTTTTT. This gives the protein CASSQRKMTAATNEKLFF.

The table lists this clone with a few counts. This chain joins TRBV27 and TRBJ2-7, with a tentative D call TRBD1 (6 bases). The CDR3 spans 14 residues. CDR1 is MNHEY, CDR2 SMNVEV, per germline (reference sequence). Trimming cost V 6 bases and J 3 bases, with 15 bases left between them. The DNA for the CDR3 is TGTGCCAGCAGCACAAGACAGGAGCTCTACGAGCAGTACTTC. This codes for CASSTRQELYEQYF.

The chain links TRBV10-3 to TRBJ1-4; TRBD1 is a possible D gene (5 bases). Per germline, CDR1 ENHRY and CDR2 SYGVKD. V was cut by 3 bases and J by 7 bases, with 12 bases left in between. The CDR3 has 14 amino acids. CDR3 sequence: CAISDAGVGEKLFF. As DNA, the CDR3 is TGTGCCATCAGTGATGCGGGGGTGGGTGAAAAACTGTTTTTT.

This clone has a handful of counts. V usage is TRBV28 and J usage is TRBJ2-1; TRBD2 might be the D (8 bases). The germline V and J ends were trimmed by 4 bases and 6 bases, with 22 bases remaining between them. The germline CDR1 and CDR2 sequences are MDHEN and SYDVKM. The CDR3 covers 17 residues. CDR3 residues: CASSSYWDSGGVNEQFF. CDR3 nucleotide sequence: TGTGCCAGCAGTTCCTACTGGGACAGCGGGGGAGTCAATGAGCAGTTCTTC. Full variable domain (remainder filled in from reference TRBV28 and TRBJ2-1): DVKVTQSSRYLVKRTGEKVFLECVQDMDHENMFWYRQDPGLGLRLIYFSYDVKMKEKGDIPEGYSVSREKKERFSLILESASTNQTSMYLCASSSYWDSGGVNEQFFGPGTRLTVL.

This clone came up once. The chain carries TRBV19 and TRBJ2-5; TRBD2 matches at 14 bases. The CDR3 contains 15 residues. Germline-derived CDR1 and CDR2 are LNHDA and SQIVND (reference sequence). V gave up 5 bases and J gave up 4 bases; unmatched junction bases: 3. DNA of the CDR3: TGTGCCAGTAGTTCCGGACTAGCGGGAGGAGAGACCCAGTACTTC. Its translation is CASSSGLAGGETQYF.

In DNA form, the CDR3 reads TGTGCCAGCAGACCCCCTACCGGGACAGGCGCTTACGAGCAGTACTTC. Its translation is CASRPPTGTGAYEQYF. V is TRBV27 and J is TRBJ2-7; 8 bases map to TRBD1. The CDR3 spans 16 residues. CDR1 is MNHEY and CDR2 is SMNVEV in the germline V gene (reference sequence). The V and J ends lost 6 bases and 4 bases, in that order; junction bases with no gene match: 14.

This clone has just one count. The chain employs TRBV10-2 and TRBJ1-2; D might be TRBD1 (5 bases). Germline assignment: CDR1 WSHSY and CDR2 SAAADI. This CDR3 has 16 residues. V was cut by 0 bases and J by 0 bases, with 11 bases left in between. The chain's CDR3 is CASSESGAASNYGYTF. In DNA, the CDR3 is TGCGCCAGCAGTGAGTCTGGGGCAGCCTCTAACTATGGCTACACCTTC.

The chain couples TRBV5-1 to TRBJ2-7; D gene ambiguous. The germline gives CDR1 SGHRS, CDR2 YFSETQ. The CDR3 has 13 residues. The germline V and J ends were trimmed by 0 bases and 0 bases, with 4 bases remaining between them. The CDR3 loop is CASSLDNSYEQYF. CDR3 bases: TGCGCCAGCAGCTTGGACAACTCCTACGAGCAGTACTTC. Drawing the rest from reference TRBV5-1 and TRBJ2-7, the complete variable domain is KAGVTQTPRYLIKTRGQQVTLSCSPISGHRSVSWYQQTPGQGLQFLFEYFSETQRNKGNFPGRFSGRQFSNSRSEMNVSTLELGDSALYLCASSLDNSYEQYFGPGTRLTVT.

The genes are TRBV11-3 and TRBJ2-3; D not resolved. Germline CDR1 SGHNT, CDR2 YENEEA. CDR3 size: 12 residues. Trimming took off 0 bases at V and 9 bases at J, with 7 bases between the two ends. The CDR3 region is CASSLEGGTQYF. The CDR3 DNA follows: TGTGCCAGCAGCTTAGAAGGTGGAACGCAGTATTTT.

The V call is TRBV7-2, the J call TRBJ2-7; D possibly matches TRBD1 or TRBD2 (6 bases each). The CDR3 is made up of 17 amino acids. V lost 4 bases, J lost 2 bases, and 21 bases lay in between. Germline V gives CDR1 SGHTA, CDR2 FQGNSA. The CDR3 here is CASSWGWRARGTYEQYF. In DNA form, the CDR3 reads TGTGCCAGCAGCTGGGGGTGGAGGGCCAGGGGAACCTACGAGCAGTACTTC.

The V gene is TRBV18, the J gene TRBJ1-1, with 8 bases identical to TRBD1. The CDR3 totals 14 residues. The V segment lost 3 bases and the J segment 4 bases; nucleotides outside the gene matches: 4. The V gene's germline CDR1 is KGHSH and CDR2 LQKENI. CDR3 region: CASSPDRGGTEAFF. CDR3 DNA: TGTGCCAGCTCACCCGACAGGGGAGGCACTGAAGCTTTCTTT. The whole variable domain, remainder taken from reference TRBV18 and TRBJ1-1, is NAGVMQNPRHLVRRRGQEARLRCSPMKGHSHVYWYRQLPEEGLKFMVYLQKENIIDESGMPKERFSAEFPKEGPSILRIQQVVRGDSAAYFCASSPDRGGTEAFFGQGTRLTVV.

The V and J genes are TRBV27 and TRBJ2-7; 8 bases fit TRBD1. Germline values: CDR1 MNHEY, CDR2 SMNVEV (reference sequence). The V gene end was trimmed by 5 bases and the J gene end by 5 bases; junction bases not matched to a gene: 17. The CDR3 runs to 17 residues. The CDR3 protein is CASSRLGGQGGINEQYF. The CDR3 DNA reads as TGTGCCAGCAGTCGCCTTGGCGGACAGGGCGGTATCAACGAGCAGTACTTC.

This chain links TRBV5-1 with TRBJ2-3; 7 bases line up with TRBD1. V trimming: 5 bases; J trimming: 3 bases; junction bases outside the gene matches: 6. Germline V gene lookup returns CDR1 SGHRS and CDR2 YFSETQ. The CDR3 loop spans 14 amino acids. CDR3 loop: CASRLDRPTDTQYF. The DNA for the CDR3 is TGCGCCAGCAGACTGGACAGGCCTACAGATACGCAGTATTTT.

This clone was counted once. The chain recombines TRBV11-2 with TRBJ2-1; D is undetermined. Trimming removed 5 bases from V and 6 bases from J, with 17 bases in between. Germline V gene data show CDR1 as SGHAT and CDR2 as FQNNGV. The CDR3 is 15 residues long. This CDR3 reads CASSPDSPGSNEQFF. In nucleotides, the CDR3 is TGTGCCAGCAGCCCCGACTCGCCTGGGTCCAATGAGCAGTTCTTC.

This sequence joins TRBV7-9 and TRBJ2-3, with D possibly called TRBD1 or TRBD2 (5 bases each). V was clipped by 8 bases and J by 9 bases, with 21 bases between them. There are 14 residues in the CDR3. Germline V gene lookup returns CDR1 SEHNR and CDR2 FQNEAQ (reference sequence). The CDR3 loop reads CASSGEGLGETQYF. The CDR3, as DNA: TGTGCCAGCTCCGGTGAGGGGCTGGGGGAAACGCAGTATTTT.

This clone occurred a few times. V gene TRBV28 combines with J gene TRBJ1-5; no clear D gene. V lost 0 bases and J 2 bases, leaving 8 bases between the germline ends. Germline V lookup: CDR1 MDHEN, CDR2 SYDVKM. CDR3 size: 15 residues. The CDR3 DNA sequence: TGTGCCAGCAGTTTATGGGGTGGTGGCAATCAGCCCCAGCATTTT. It is translated as CASSLWGGGNQPQHF.

The V and J genes are TRBV7-6 and TRBJ2-5; maybe TRBD2 (7 bases). Trimming took 1 base from V and 1 from J, leaving 19 bases between them. Germline V gene sequence: CDR1 SGHVS, CDR2 FNYEAQ. The length of the CDR3 is 18 residues. CDR3 amino acids: CASSLGFWAGALQETQYF. The CDR3, as DNA: TGTGCCAGCAGCTTAGGTTTTTGGGCGGGGGCCCTCCAAGAGACCCAGTACTTC.

The rearrangement joins TRBV7-9 to TRBJ2-1, with 14 bases that match TRBD2. Per the germline V gene, CDR1 is SEHNR and CDR2 is FQNEAQ (reference sequence). Trimming cost V 4 bases and J 8 bases; bases outside gene matches: 10. The CDR3 loop spans 17 amino acids. The CDR3 loop reads CASSSRLAGGYMDEQFF. The CDR3, as DNA: TGTGCCAGCAGCTCCCGACTAGCGGGAGGGTATATGGATGAGCAGTTCTTC.

At least ten counts were recorded for this clone. This chain links TRBV28 with TRBJ1-2; D gene ambiguous. Germline assignment: CDR1 MDHEN and CDR2 SYDVKM. The CDR3 covers 12 residues. V was clipped by 7 bases and J by 4 bases, with 10 bases between them. CDR3 amino acids: CASTPRFYGYTF. In DNA form, the CDR3 reads TGTGCCAGCACCCCGCGGTTCTATGGCTACACCTTC.

V usage is TRBV6-5 and J usage is TRBJ1-5, with D tentatively TRBD1 (5 bases). Germline CDR1 and CDR2: MNHEY and SVGAGI. V gave up 10 bases and J gave up 7 bases, with 17 bases separating them. The CDR3 is 13 residues long. The DNA for the CDR3 is TGTGCCACCCGCCGGAGGGGCAGGCAGCCCCAGCATTTT. This codes for CATRRRGRQPQHF.

V usage is TRBV25-1 and J usage is TRBJ1-1; unclear D gene. Germline CDR1 reads MGHDK; CDR2 reads SYGVNS. V lost 2 bases and J 3 bases, leaving 4 bases between the germline ends. The CDR3 spans 12 residues. CDR3 protein: CASSERHTEAFF. The CDR3 DNA reads as TGTGCCAGCAGTGAACGGCACACTGAAGCTTTCTTT.

Of note for this clone: Other DNA sequences within the sample encode an identical CDR3. The chain employs TRBV29-1 and TRBJ2-7, with D perhaps TRBD2 (7 bases). CDR1 is SQVTM and CDR2 is ANQGSEA in the germline V gene. The CDR3 length is 14 residues. V lost 6 bases and J 1 base, leaving 16 bases between the germline ends. In DNA, the CDR3 is TGCAGCGTGAGGGGGGGTAGTAATTCCTACGAGCAGTACTTC. Its translation: CSVRGGSNSYEQYF.

The chain couples TRBV9 to TRBJ2-2, with 8 bases identical to TRBD1. The CDR3 is 18 amino acids. Per the germline V gene, CDR1 is SGDLS and CDR2 is YYNGEE. Trimming took 0 bases from V and 0 from J; bases not matched to a gene: 7. The CDR3 DNA is TGTGCCAGCAGCGTAGACTGGACAGGGCATGCGAACACCGGGGAGCTGTTTTTT. This sequence encodes CASSVDWTGHANTGELFF.